What follows are 28 T cell receptor beta chains derived from one specimen sequenced in a study of blood T cell repertoires in COVID-19. The method was immunoSEQ multiplex PCR; TCRdb's version includes in-frame clones alone and lacks a portion of them. The data contain roughly 100,000 clones, 80% to 85% of them singletons. The sample taken for sequencing was peripheral blood. Source of these receptors: a man between 65 and 80 years old with active or convalescent COVID-19.

J is TRBJ1-2 and V is TRBV7-2; D gene unclear. The CDR3 covers 14 residues. Germline loops: CDR1 SGHTA, CDR2 FQGNSA. V gave up 0 bases and J gave up 2 bases, with 7 bases separating them. CDR3 loop: CASSLAGGNYGYTF. The CDR3 DNA reads as TGTGCCAGCAGCTTAGCGGGCGGGAACTATGGCTACACCTTC.

V and J are TRBV6-2 or TRBV6-3 and TRBJ2-2, with D tentatively TRBD1 (6 bases). The germline gives CDR1 MNHEY, CDR2 SVGEGT. This CDR3 comprises 17 residues. The V gene lost 3 bases and the J gene lost 0 bases, with 14 bases spanning the gap. The CDR3 DNA follows: TGTGCCAGCAGTTATTCGACAGGTGGCCCGAACACCGGGGAGCTGTTTTTT. This sequence encodes CASSYSTGGPNTGELFF.

The chain joins TRBV19 to TRBJ1-1, with 8 bases that match TRBD1. Unmatched junction bases numbered 10, after V lost 7 bases and J lost 0 bases. The CDR3 runs 16 residues. Germline CDR1 LNHDA, CDR2 SQIVND (reference sequence). The CDR3: CASKGQAGSMNTEAFF. Written as DNA, the CDR3 is TGTGCCAGTAAGGGACAGGCTGGGTCAATGAACACTGAAGCTTTCTTT.

The chain recombines TRBV7-2 with TRBJ1-3, with D unclear. The length of the CDR3 is 17 residues. Germline V gene data show CDR1 as SGHTA and CDR2 as FQGNSA. The ends were cut back, 0 bases at V and 0 bases at J, with 12 bases in the middle. The CDR3 loop reads CASSLAGPANSGNTIYF. In nucleotides, the CDR3 is TGTGCCAGCAGCTTAGCCGGTCCAGCGAACTCTGGAAACACCATATATTTT.

V usage is TRBV30 and J usage is TRBJ1-3, with TRBD1 matching 12 bases. CDR3 size: 15 residues. Per germline, CDR1 GTSNPN and CDR2 SVGIG (reference sequence). J gave up 3 bases and V 5 bases, and 5 bases lay outside the gene matches. The CDR3 region is CAWGRDRGLGNTIYF. As DNA, the CDR3 is TGTGCCTGGGGTAGGGACAGGGGGCTTGGAAACACCATATATTTT.

V is TRBV5-4 and J is TRBJ2-1, with 7 bases fitting TRBD1. Germline CDR1 and CDR2: SGHNT and YYREEE (reference sequence). The J segment lost 4 bases and the V segment lost 4 bases, leaving 14 bases of the junction unmatched. CDR3 length: 17 residues. This chain's CDR3 is CASSPAVIGGRYNEQFF. The CDR3 DNA sequence: TGTGCCAGCAGCCCAGCCGTTATAGGGGGCCGTTACAATGAGCAGTTCTTC.

This clone was detected a few times. V and J are TRBV10-3 and TRBJ2-5; 9 nucleotides agree with TRBD2. Trimming cost V 9 bases and J 1 base; bases outside gene matches: 9. CDR3 length: 15 residues. From germline, CDR1 is ENHRY and CDR2 SYGVKD. The CDR3 DNA reads TGTGCCATTCGAAAGGGAGCGGGGGGCCAAGAGACCCAGTACTTC. This translates into CAIRKGAGGQETQYF.

The gene calls are TRBV4-1 and TRBJ1-3, with D perhaps matching TRBD1 (5 bases). The CDR3 has 14 amino acids. Between the trimmed V and J ends, which lost 4 bases and 4 bases, there was a span of 11 bases. The germline V gene encodes CDR1 MGHRA and CDR2 YSYEKL. Here the CDR3 DNA reads TGCGCCAGCAGCCCTGGCGCAGGGGGAAACACCATATATTTT. Translation: CASSPGAGGNTIYF.

The chain recombines TRBV6-8 with TRBJ2-7; 8 nucleotides align to TRBD2. V was clipped by 6 bases and J by 5 bases; unmatched bases: 15. The germline CDR1 and CDR2 sequences are MNHGY and SAAAGT. The CDR3 totals 16 residues. CDR3: CASSSRGSGDEDEQYF. The CDR3 nucleotides read TGTGCCAGCAGCTCGAGGGGTAGCGGGGATGAAGACGAGCAGTACTTC.

The chain joins TRBV5-5 to TRBJ1-2; 9 bases line up with TRBD1. J gave up 8 bases and V 4 bases, and 9 bases lay outside the gene matches. The CDR3 totals 14 residues. Germline V gene data show CDR1 as SGHKS and CDR2 as YYEKEE (reference sequence). CDR3 nucleotides: TGTGCCAGCAGCAGGGGACAGGGTTCGGACGGCTACACCTTC. It translates to CASSRGQGSDGYTF.

The V call is TRBV6-2 or TRBV6-3, the J call TRBJ2-2; 8 bases align to TRBD1. V lost 2 bases, J lost 10 bases, and 9 bases stayed unmatched. The germline V gene encodes CDR1 MNHEY and CDR2 SVGEGT. The CDR3 sequence is 15 residues long. The CDR3 nucleotides are TGTGCCAGCAGTTACGACGGGACAGGCCCGAAGGAGCTGTTTTTT. Residues: CASSYDGTGPKELFF.

The CDR3 region is CASSSSSGGFYNEQFF. Written as DNA, the CDR3 is TGTGCCAGCAGTTCCTCTAGCGGGGGGTTCTACAATGAGCAGTTCTTC. V is TRBV6-5 and J is TRBJ2-1; TRBD2 agrees at 11 bases. The J segment lost 3 bases and the V segment lost 4 bases, leaving 5 bases of the junction unmatched. The CDR3 sequence is 16 residues long. CDR1 is MNHEY and CDR2 is SVGAGI in the germline V gene.

V usage is TRBV5-1 and J usage is TRBJ2-5; 7 positions agree with TRBD2. In germline, CDR1 is SGHRS, CDR2 YFSETQ. J was trimmed by 5 bases and V by 0 bases; bases with no gene match: 1. CDR3 length: 13 residues. In DNA form, the CDR3 reads TGCGCCAGCAGCTTGGTTAGCGGGGAGACCCAGTACTTC. Translation gives CASSLVSGETQYF.

This clone was seen a single time. The CDR3, as DNA: TGTGCCAGCAGCCCCGGGGGGCCGCAGACCCAGTACTTC. Amino acids: CASSPGGPQTQYF. This chain connects TRBV28 to TRBJ2-5; D possibly corresponds to TRBD2 (7 bases). The V gene's germline CDR1 is MDHEN and CDR2 SYDVKM. The V and J ends lost 6 bases and 6 bases respectively, with 14 bases between them. The CDR3 length is 13 residues.

The chain employs TRBV7-2 and TRBJ2-1, with 12 bases identical to TRBD2. The junction had 5 bases not matched to a gene; V was cut back by 1 base and J by 10 bases. The CDR3 extends over 15 amino acids. Germline CDR1 and CDR2: SGHTA and FQGNSA. The CDR3 region is CASSLDGTSGWEQFF. The DNA of the CDR3 is TGTGCCAGCAGCTTAGATGGGACTAGCGGGTGGGAGCAGTTCTTC.

V is TRBV28 and J is TRBJ2-5; D is possibly TRBD2 (7 bases). CDR1 and CDR2 (germline): MDHEN, SYDVKM. With 7 bases removed from V and 7 bases from J, the gap between germline ends came to 19 bases. The length of the CDR3 is 14 residues. The CDR3 sequence: CASNNAGAIGTQYF. The CDR3 DNA reads TGTGCCAGCAATAATGCGGGGGCGATCGGGACCCAGTACTTC.

The chain employs TRBV7-2 and TRBJ2-3, with 10 bases matching TRBD1. The ends lost 6 bases at V and 1 base at J; junction bases unmatched: 4. Per the germline V gene, CDR1 is SGHTA and CDR2 is FQGNSA. This CDR3 has 15 residues. CDR3 sequence (DNA): TGTGCCAGCAGGGCCGGGACAGGGGGCACAGATACGCAGTATTTT. Its translation: CASRAGTGGTDTQYF.

The chain recombines TRBV29-1 with TRBJ2-3; 15 bases line up with TRBD2. Trimming removed 0 bases from V and 3 bases from J; junction bases left unmatched: 7. This CDR3 spans 18 amino acids. CDR1 is SQVTM and CDR2 is ANQGSEA in the germline V gene. CDR3 nucleotides: TGCAGCGTTGAAGATGTGGGACTAGCGGGGGGAAGGACAGATACGCAGTATTTT. This codes for CSVEDVGLAGGRTDTQYF.

This chain uses TRBV7-9 with TRBJ2-6; 7 bases match TRBD1. Germline CDR1 reads SEHNR; CDR2 reads FQNEAQ (reference sequence). The V gene end was trimmed by 4 bases and the J gene end by 2 bases; junction bases not matched to a gene: 11. This CDR3 contains 18 residues. The CDR3 region is CASSSTYGTVAGANVLTF. CDR3 sequence (DNA): TGTGCCAGCAGCTCGACCTACGGGACAGTGGCTGGGGCCAACGTCCTGACTTTC.

The J gene is TRBJ2-7, the V gene TRBV5-1; 7 nucleotides agree with TRBD1. The CDR3 has 14 residues. After removal of 4 bases from V and 2 bases from J, the junction contained 6 bases not matched to a gene. The V gene's germline CDR1 is SGHRS and CDR2 YFSETQ. The CDR3 loop reads CASSRGTDPYEQYF. The DNA of the CDR3 is TGCGCCAGCAGCAGGGGGACAGACCCCTACGAGCAGTACTTC.

The J gene is TRBJ2-7, the V gene TRBV19; 7 nucleotides match TRBD1. This CDR3 has 13 amino acids. Per the germline V gene, CDR1 is LNHDA and CDR2 is SQIVND (reference sequence). V dropped 5 bases and J dropped 1; count of bases not matched to a gene: 2. In nucleotides, the CDR3 is TGTGCCAGTAGTGGGGACAGTTCCTACGAGCAGTACTTC. It encodes CASSGDSSYEQYF. The full variable domain, rest sourced from reference TRBV19 and TRBJ2-7, is DGGITQSPKYLFRKEGQNVTLSCEQNLNHDAMYWYRQDPGQGLRLIYYSQIVNDFQKGDIAEGYSVSREKKESFPLTVTSAQKNPTAFYLCASSGDSSYEQYFGPGTRLTVT.

V and J are TRBV10-3 and TRBJ1-2; D is perhaps TRBD1 (5 bases). V gave up 2 bases and J gave up 8 bases, with 12 bases separating them. This CDR3 is built from 13 residues. Germline V gene sequence: CDR1 ENHRY, CDR2 SYGVKD. The CDR3, as DNA: TGTGCCATCAGTGAGGCTGGGGCAGAAGGCTACACCTTC. This codes for CAISEAGAEGYTF.

This clone was detected once. The V and J genes are TRBV14 and TRBJ2-7; 10 bases are a match to TRBD1. Germline V lookup: CDR1 SGHDN, CDR2 FVKESK. With 2 bases clipped from V and 3 bases from J, the junction kept 7 bases outside the gene matches. This CDR3 contains 16 residues. For the CDR3, the DNA is TGTGCCAGCAGCCAAACCGGGACAGGGGCTTACTACGAGCAGTACTTC. Translation: CASSQTGTGAYYEQYF.

The rearrangement links TRBV6-5 to TRBJ2-1; 12 bases are a match to TRBD1. The trim removed 6 bases at V and 8 bases at J, leaving 2 bases unmatched. CDR3 length: 13 residues. The V gene's germline CDR1 is MNHEY and CDR2 SVGAGI. The DNA of the CDR3 is TGTGCCAGCAGGGGGACAGGGGGCGATGAGCAGTTCTTC. The encoded protein is CASRGTGGDEQFF.

V usage is TRBV7-2 and J usage is TRBJ2-6; D is undetermined. V lost 3 bases and J 1 base, leaving 7 bases between the germline ends. Germline V CDR1 and CDR2: SGHTA, FQGNSA. The CDR3 has 15 amino acids. CDR3 sequence: CASSLWSSGANVLTF. CDR3 nucleotide sequence: TGTGCCAGCAGCTTGTGGAGTTCTGGGGCCAACGTCCTGACTTTC.

This chain links TRBV15 with TRBJ1-4; no firm D call. CDR3 length: 15 amino acids. V lost 0 bases to trimming and J lost 7 bases, with 12 bases between them. Germline loops: CDR1 LNHNV, CDR2 YYDKDF (reference sequence). The CDR3 protein is CATSRDIGGSEKLFF. CDR3 bases: TGTGCCACCAGCAGAGATATCGGAGGTAGTGAAAAACTGTTTTTT.

The chain carries TRBV6-1 and TRBJ1-1; 12 bases map to TRBD1. In germline, CDR1 is MNHNS, CDR2 SASEGT. This CDR3 region has 17 residues. Losses at the gene ends were 4 bases for V and 5 bases for J; bases not matched to a gene: 11. The CDR3 sequence: CASSARDRGRSGTEAFF. In nucleotides, the CDR3 is TGTGCCAGCAGTGCCCGGGACAGGGGGCGAAGTGGTACTGAAGCTTTCTTT.

The sample holds a few counts of this clone. CDR3 nucleotide sequence: TGTGCCAGCAGTGAGCAGGGAACTAGCAATCAGCCCCAGCATTTT. This sequence encodes CASSEQGTSNQPQHF. The chain carries TRBV2 and TRBJ1-5; D is possibly TRBD1 (5 bases). The length of the CDR3 is 15 residues. V dropped 3 bases and J dropped 0 bases, with 9 bases sitting between them. The germline CDR1 and CDR2 sequences are SNHLY and FYNNEI.